Following are 21 T cell receptor beta chains from one sample sequenced in a study of cytomegalovirus exposure and HLA in healthy donors (dated by TCRdb to the late 2010s). The library was produced with the immunoSEQ multiplex PCR assay. For the multiplex PCR, a mixture combining 60 forward primers for TCR Vbeta segments and 13 reverse primers for TCR Jbeta segments was used. TCRdb provides this immuneACCESS table in a form limited to in-frame rearrangements. Some clones are lacking; in checked studies, under half of them reflect an unresolved V gene, and why the rest are absent is not known. The sample data list around 100,000 clones, and about 9.5% of these were observed just once. More than 5% of the sample is held by the ten biggest clonotypes. Sequenced sample: PBMCs. These receptors came from a man in his forties or fifties in good health and CMV-seropositive.

In this sample, this clone turned up a few times. This chain links TRBV5-1 with TRBJ2-7; tentative D call: TRBD1 (7 bases). Germline V gene data show CDR1 as SGHRS and CDR2 as YFSETQ. This CDR3 is 16 amino acids long. With 0 bases removed from V and 3 bases from J, the gap between germline ends came to 16 bases. The CDR3 nucleotides read TGCGCCAGCAGCTTGGCCGTCGGGACAGCGGGCTACGAGCAGTACTTC. It yields the protein CASSLAVGTAGYEQYF.

In its sample, this clone was seen a few times. This chain links TRBV29-1 with TRBJ2-1; TRBD2 matches 8 bases. Germline trimming cut 1 base from V and 4 bases from J; bases unmatched to any gene: 6. The germline V gene has CDR1 SQVTM and CDR2 ANQGSEA. The CDR3 has 15 amino acids. The CDR3 spells CSVEGGRTSYNEQFF. The CDR3 coding sequence is TGCAGCGTTGAAGGCGGGAGGACCTCATACAATGAGCAGTTCTTC.

The chain carries TRBV5-1 and TRBJ2-3; D may be TRBD1 (6 bases). The germline V gene has CDR1 SGHRS and CDR2 YFSETQ. Trimming removed 4 bases from V and 8 bases from J, with 17 bases in between. CDR3 length: 14 residues. CDR3 protein: CASSARGPPGTQYF. The DNA for the CDR3 is TGCGCCAGCAGCGCCAGGGGACCCCCAGGTACGCAGTATTTT. The whole variable domain, filled in from reference TRBV5-1 and TRBJ2-3, reads KAGVTQTPRYLIKTRGQQVTLSCSPISGHRSVSWYQQTPGQGLQFLFEYFSETQRNKGNFPGRFSGRQFSNSRSEMNVSTLELGDSALYLCASSARGPPGTQYFGPGTRLTVL.

The chain recombines TRBV9 with TRBJ2-7, with 7 bases lining up with TRBD2. J was trimmed by 0 bases and V by 2 bases; bases with no gene match: 8. The CDR3 is 16 residues long. Germline lookup yields CDR1 SGDLS and CDR2 YYNGEE. The CDR3 here is CASSVSGRGSSYEQYF. CDR3 in DNA: TGTGCCAGCAGCGTCTCCGGTCGCGGGAGCTCCTACGAGCAGTACTTC.

This clone occurred a few times. The chain is built from TRBV20-1 and TRBJ2-7, with D possibly being TRBD1 (5 bases). The CDR3 sequence is 9 residues long. In germline, CDR1 is DFQATT, CDR2 SNEGSKA (reference sequence). V shed 6 bases and J shed 6 bases, with 6 bases lying between them. The CDR3 DNA reads TGCAGTGCAGACAGCGAGCAGTACTTC. It is translated as CSADSEQYF.

The chain uses TRBV6-6 and TRBJ2-1; weak D call: TRBD1 (6 bases). The length of the CDR3 is 11 residues. In germline, CDR1 is MNHNY, CDR2 SVGAGI (reference sequence). V was shortened by 7 bases and J by 5 bases, with 6 bases between the two germline ends. DNA of the CDR3: TGTGCCAGCAAGGGGGACAATGAGCAGTTCTTC. It is translated as CASKGDNEQFF.

The chain couples TRBV15 to TRBJ2-5, with a tentative D call TRBD2 (5 bases). CDR3 length: 13 residues. V lost 5 bases, J lost 5 bases, and 12 bases lay in between. Germline CDR1 reads LNHNV; CDR2 reads YYDKDF (reference sequence). CDR3 DNA: TGTGCCACCAGCTCGGACTCCATGGAGACCCAGTACTTC. Its protein product is CATSSDSMETQYF.

In DNA form, the CDR3 reads TGTGCCAGCAGTCAAGGGACAGGGGTGGGCGAGCAGTACTTC. Protein: CASSQGTGVGEQYF. The chain joins TRBV27 to TRBJ2-7, with 10 bases that match TRBD1. This CDR3 is 14 amino acids long. V gave up 5 bases and J gave up 6 bases; unmatched junction bases: 7. Germline loops: CDR1 MNHEY, CDR2 SMNVEV (reference sequence).

In this sample, this clone turned up a few times. V and J are TRBV25-1 and TRBJ1-4, with D uncertain. Germline CDR1 MGHDK, CDR2 SYGVNS. V gave up 7 bases and J gave up 5 bases, with 14 bases separating them. The CDR3 is 14 amino acids. The CDR3 bases are TGTGCCAGCACCGCCCTAGGACTCAATGAAAAACTGTTTTTT. It yields the protein CASTALGLNEKLFF.

The rearrangement links TRBV14 to TRBJ1-5, with D possibly matching TRBD1 (5 bases). Trimming removed 1 base at V and 6 bases at J, with 7 bases between. The CDR3 loop spans 13 amino acids. CDR1 and CDR2 from the germline V gene are SGHDN and FVKESK. CDR3 sequence: CASSQGGIQPQHF. The CDR3 region has the DNA TGTGCCAGCAGCCAAGGGGGCATTCAGCCCCAGCATTTT.

The rearrangement links TRBV7-3 to TRBJ2-3; TRBD2 might be the D (7 bases). This CDR3 has 17 residues. Germline lookup yields CDR1 SGHTA and CDR2 FQGTGA. V lost 4 bases and J 0 bases, leaving 17 bases between the germline ends. The DNA for the CDR3 is TGTGCCAGCAGCTCCGGCCCGAGGGGGGGGAGCACAGATACGCAGTATTTT. Translation gives CASSSGPRGGSTDTQYF. The whole variable domain, remainder taken from reference TRBV7-3 and TRBJ2-3, is GAGVSQTPSNKVTEKGKYVELRCDPISGHTALYWYRQSLGQGPEFLIYFQGTGAADDSGLPNDRFFAVRPEGSVSTLKIQRTERGDSAVYLCASSSGPRGGSTDTQYFGPGTRLTVL.

CDR3 in amino acids: CASSYDSPSSYGYTF. DNA of the CDR3: TGTGCCAGCAGTTACGACTCTCCATCCTCCTATGGCTACACCTTC. The rearrangement uses TRBV6-5 and TRBJ1-2; D is unresolved. CDR3 length: 15 amino acids. CDR1 and CDR2 (germline): MNHEY, SVGAGI. V lost 2 bases and J lost 4, with 14 bases in between.

There are a few counts of this clone. Sequence at one end of the junction differs from germline and may be a read error. This rearrangement joins TRBV6-1 to TRBJ1-5; the D gene is possibly TRBD1 (5 bases). Germline loops: CDR1 MNHNS, CDR2 SASEGT. The CDR3 extends over 13 amino acids. The CDR3 nucleotides read TGTGTCAGCACGACAGTACGCAATCAGCCCCAGCATTTT. This codes for CVSTTVRNQPQHF.

This clone was recorded once. The V call is TRBV28, the J call TRBJ1-1, with 12 nucleotides matching TRBD1. J gave up 5 bases and V 6 bases, and 4 bases lay outside the gene matches. The CDR3 is 14 amino acids. CDR1 is MDHEN, CDR2 SYDVKM, per germline. The CDR3 DNA reads as TGTGCCAGCAGACGGGACAGGGGGCGAACTGAAGCTTTCTTT. The encoded protein is CASRRDRGRTEAFF. The entire variable domain, with the rest obtained from reference TRBV28 and TRBJ1-1, is as follows: DVKVTQSSRYLVKRTGEKVFLECVQDMDHENMFWYRQDPGLGLRLIYFSYDVKMKEKGDIPEGYSVSREKKERFSLILESASTNQTSMYLCASRRDRGRTEAFFGQGTRLTVV.

This clone was detected only a few times. The DNA for the CDR3 is TGTGCTAGTGGTTCCACTAGCGGACGCACCGGGGAGCTGTTTTTT. Amino acid sequence: CASGSTSGRTGELFF. V is TRBV12-5 and J is TRBJ2-2, with 8 positions matching TRBD2. CDR1 is LGHNT and CDR2 is FRNRAP in the germline V gene. This CDR3 is built from 15 residues. Losses at the gene ends were 4 bases for V and 4 bases for J; bases not matched to a gene: 5.

V is TRBV28 and J is TRBJ2-7, with 7 bases identical to TRBD1. The germline gives CDR1 MDHEN, CDR2 SYDVKM. The J segment lost 6 bases and the V segment lost 5 bases, leaving 4 bases of the junction unmatched. The CDR3 sequence is 12 residues long. CDR3 bases: TGTGCCAGCAGTCAGACAGGGCTCGAGCAGTACTTC. Protein product: CASSQTGLEQYF.

This clone was detected ten times or more. This rearrangement joins TRBV2 to TRBJ2-5, with 8 bases identical to TRBD2. The germline V gene encodes CDR1 SNHLY and CDR2 FYNNEI. The CDR3 has 15 amino acids. Trimming cost V 8 bases and J 6 bases; bases outside gene matches: 14. The CDR3 nucleotides read TGTGCCAGCGGCAAACTAGCGGTAGGGAGTAAGACCCAGTACTTC. This codes for CASGKLAVGSKTQYF.

In its sample, this clone was seen many times. The chain carries TRBV28 and TRBJ2-5; maybe TRBD1 (6 bases). V was cut by 6 bases and J by 4 bases, with 21 bases left in between. Looked up from germline, CDR1 is MDHEN and CDR2 is SYDVKM. The CDR3 sequence is 16 residues long. CDR3 sequence (DNA): TGTGCCAGCAGAACCCCGGACAGTTGGGCGGGAGAGACCCAGTACTTC. Residues: CASRTPDSWAGETQYF.

V is TRBV18 and J is TRBJ2-1, with 11 bases identical to TRBD2. The CDR3 consists of 17 residues. V lost 0 bases to trimming and J lost 6 bases; unmatched junction nucleotides: 7. In germline, CDR1 is KGHSH, CDR2 LQKENI. CDR3 in DNA: TGTGCCAGCTCACCACCACGGACCGGGACTAGCGGCAATGAGCAGTTCTTC. This sequence encodes CASSPPRTGTSGNEQFF. Filled out from reference TRBV18 and TRBJ2-1, the complete variable domain reads NAGVMQNPRHLVRRRGQEARLRCSPMKGHSHVYWYRQLPEEGLKFMVYLQKENIIDESGMPKERFSAEFPKEGPSILRIQQVVRGDSAAYFCASSPPRTGTSGNEQFFGPGTRLTVL.

This chain connects TRBV9 to TRBJ1-5, with D hard to call. Germline values: CDR1 SGDLS, CDR2 YYNGEE. Trimming left V 4 bases short and J 2 bases short, with 7 bases between. There are 13 residues in the CDR3. Written as DNA, the CDR3 is TGTGCCAGCAGCTCCCATGGCAATCAGCCCCAGCATTTT. Translated, it gives CASSSHGNQPQHF.

The J gene is TRBJ1-2, the V gene TRBV20-1; D gene uncertain. CDR1 and CDR2 from the germline V gene are DFQATT and SNEGSKA (reference sequence). V lost 6 bases to trimming and J lost 8 bases, with 13 bases between them. The CDR3 has 11 residues. The CDR3 coding sequence is TGCAGTGCCGTATGGGAGCTGGGCTACACCTTC. This translates into CSAVWELGYTF.